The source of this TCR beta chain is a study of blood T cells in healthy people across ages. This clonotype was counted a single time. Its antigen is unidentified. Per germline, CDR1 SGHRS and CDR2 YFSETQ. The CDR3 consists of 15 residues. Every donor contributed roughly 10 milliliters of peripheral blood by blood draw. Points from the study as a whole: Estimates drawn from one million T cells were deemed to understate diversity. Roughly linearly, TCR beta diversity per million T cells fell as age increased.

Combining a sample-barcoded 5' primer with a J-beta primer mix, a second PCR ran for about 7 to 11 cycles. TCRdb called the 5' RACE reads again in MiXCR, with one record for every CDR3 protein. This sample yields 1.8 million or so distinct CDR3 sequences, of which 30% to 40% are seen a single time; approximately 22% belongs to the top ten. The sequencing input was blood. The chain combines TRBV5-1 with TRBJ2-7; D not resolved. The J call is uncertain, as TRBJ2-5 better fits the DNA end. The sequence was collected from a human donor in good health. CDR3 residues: CASSLESSFVETQYF. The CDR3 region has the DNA TGCGCCAGCAGCTTGGAGTCTAGTTTCGTCGAGACCCAGTACTTC.